The 19 T cell receptor beta chains below were found in one sample sequenced in a study of T cells in Graves' hyperthyroidism and ophthalmopathy. The investigators amplified TCR beta CDR3 regions from RNA transcripts. First-round RT-PCR with HTBI primers amplified the TCR CDR3 region. MiXCR, run by TCRdb on the multiplex PCR reads, gives a single entry per CDR3 protein. Here the sample spans around 600,000 distinct CDR3 sequences, 45% being singletons. The source material was peripheral blood or thyroid tissue (not recorded which). The receptors derive from an adult man with Graves' disease, either hyperthyroidism or ophthalmopathy (not recorded which).

This clonotype was counted only a few times. The chain has TRBV5-1 and TRBJ1-3, with a possible D match to TRBD1 (5 bases). Germline V gene sequence: CDR1 SGHRS, CDR2 YFSETQ. The CDR3 loop spans 16 amino acids. V was cut by 2 bases and J by 4 bases, with 16 bases left in between. The CDR3 DNA reads TGCGCCAGCAGCTTCCGTCCGGGGGATGCGGGAAACACCATATATTTT. Translating it yields CASSFRPGDAGNTIYF.

This rearrangement joins TRBV7-9 to TRBJ1-1, with 10 bases lining up with TRBD1. The CDR3 contains 15 residues. With V trimmed by 6 bases and J by 6 bases, 10 bases remained unmatched. Germline V gives CDR1 SEHNR, CDR2 FQNEAQ (reference sequence). CDR3: CASSPNPGTGAEAFF. As DNA, the CDR3 is TGTGCCAGCAGTCCAAATCCCGGGACAGGGGCTGAAGCTTTCTTT.

As to this clonotype: A read error may explain this, as a much larger clone is one base away. The rearrangement joins TRBV5-1 to TRBJ1-4, with no clear D. CDR3 size: 15 residues. The germline gives CDR1 SGHRS, CDR2 YFSETQ. CDR3 DNA: TGCGCCAGCAGCCTCGGTCGTGCAACTAATGGAAAACTGTTTTTT. It translates to CASSLGRATNGKLFF.

There are many counts of this clonotype. This rearrangement joins TRBV10-2 to TRBJ1-1; 9 bases align to TRBD1. The CDR3 consists of 19 residues. V trimming: 2 bases; J trimming: 0 bases; junction bases outside the gene matches: 13. CDR1 and CDR2 (germline): WSHSY, SAAADI. CDR3 in DNA: TGCGCCAGCAGTGAGCCAGTTTTGAGGACAGGGGACATGAACACTGAAGCTTTCTTT. It codes for CASSEPVLRTGDMNTEAFF.

As regards this clonotype: A read error may be the cause here, since a much bigger clone is one base away. The genes are TRBV15 and TRBJ1-1; D call uncertain. Germline lookup yields CDR1 LNHNV and CDR2 YYDKDF (reference sequence). The CDR3 contains 13 residues. The CDR3 spells CAASRDPVTEAFF. The CDR3 DNA reads TGTGCCGCCAGCAGAGACCCGGTAACTGAAGCTTTCTTT.

This clonotype has a count of ten or more. V usage is TRBV2 and J usage is TRBJ2-7; possible D gene TRBD1, 7 bases. Trimming stripped 6 bases from V and 7 bases from J, with 13 bases between. The CDR3 is made up of 12 amino acids. The germline gives CDR1 SNHLY, CDR2 FYNNEI. CDR3 in DNA: TGTGCCAGCAGGCGGAGGGACAGTGAGCAGTACTTC. Residues: CASRRRDSEQYF.

This clonotype was detected many times. The CDR3 DNA is TGTGCCATCAGTAAGGACAGGGGGGACGAGCAGTACTTC. This encodes CAISKDRGDEQYF. J is TRBJ2-7 and V is TRBV10-3; 10 positions match TRBD1. The CDR3 has 13 amino acids. Germline V gene sequence: CDR1 ENHRY, CDR2 SYGVKD. V trimming: 5 bases; J trimming: 5 bases; junction bases outside the gene matches: 3.

In the case of this clonotype: This could be a read error, since a much larger clone is one nucleotide away. This chain joins TRBV9 and TRBJ1-5; D gene uncertain. V lost 5 bases, J lost 6 bases, and 15 bases lay in between. In germline, CDR1 is SGDLS, CDR2 YYNGEE. There are 14 residues in the CDR3. The CDR3, as DNA: TGTGCCAGCAGTCCAGACACGGGCAGTCAGCCCCAGCATTTT. Its protein is CASSPDTGSQPQHF.

The rearrangement uses TRBV24-1 and TRBJ2-7; tentative D call: TRBD2 (6 bases). The CDR3 has 11 amino acids. Germline V gene data show CDR1 as KGHDR and CDR2 as SFDVKD. Trimming removed 7 bases at V and 12 bases at J, with 15 bases between. The chain's CDR3 is CATSGYGEVYF. The CDR3 DNA reads TGTGCCACCAGCGGATATGGGGAGGTGTACTTC.

In regard to this clonotype: A much more abundant neighbour one base away suggests this may be a read error. Here the CDR3 reads CASSVRGFGQGGSPLHF. In nucleotides, the CDR3 is TGTGCCAGTAGTGTTCGGGGATTTGGACAGGGAGGCTCACCCCTCCACTTT. The gene calls are TRBV19 and TRBJ1-6; 8 bases line up with TRBD1. V shed 5 bases and J 10 bases; nucleotides not matched to a gene: 16. The CDR3 spans 17 residues. From germline, CDR1 is LNHDA and CDR2 SQIVND (reference sequence).

There are many counts of this clonotype. The chain carries TRBV29-1 and TRBJ1-1, with D perhaps matching TRBD1 (6 bases). The CDR3 is 14 residues long. The V end was cut by 6 bases, the J end by 4 bases, with 18 bases between. Germline CDR1 reads SQVTM; CDR2 reads ANQGSEA. CDR3 in amino acids: CSVRDTGWGTEAFF. CDR3 coding DNA: TGCAGCGTGCGGGACACAGGGTGGGGCACTGAAGCTTTCTTT.

Here the CDR3 DNA reads TGTGCCAGCAGTGATGACAGCTCGGAACCGTACGAGCAGTACTTC. It encodes CASSDDSSEPYEQYF. The genes are TRBV2 and TRBJ2-7; possibly TRBD1 for D (5 bases). Germline V lookup: CDR1 SNHLY, CDR2 FYNNEI. The length of the CDR3 is 15 residues. V lost 3 bases to trimming and J lost 4 bases, with 16 bases between them.

The V and J genes are TRBV7-2 and TRBJ2-7, with D possibly TRBD1 on 5 matching bases. The germline V and J ends were trimmed by 5 bases and 2 bases, with 13 bases remaining between them. Germline V gene lookup returns CDR1 SGHTA and CDR2 FQGNSA. This CDR3 region has 14 residues. The CDR3 region has the DNA TGTGCCAGCAGCCAGTGGGGCGAACCCTACGAGCAGTACTTC. Protein product: CASSQWGEPYEQYF.

This clonotype was counted a few times. The chain recombines TRBV7-8 with TRBJ1-1; D perhaps matches TRBD1 (6 bases). CDR3 length equals 14 residues. The V end was cut by 6 bases, the J end by 5 bases, with 16 bases between. The germline V gene encodes CDR1 SGHVS and CDR2 FQNEAQ. The CDR3 nucleotides read TGTGCCAGCAGTAGTGGGACAATATGGACTGAAGCTTTCTTT. It codes for CASSSGTIWTEAFF.

This clonotype has ten or more counts. The chain uses TRBV20-1 and TRBJ2-5; 7 bases line up with TRBD1. In germline, CDR1 is DFQATT, CDR2 SNEGSKA (reference sequence). The length of the CDR3 is 13 residues. The V and J ends lost 6 bases and 3 bases, in that order; junction bases with no gene match: 7. CDR3 DNA: TGCAGTGCGACAGGGCTGAGGGAAGAGACCCAGTACTTC. It is translated as CSATGLREETQYF.

V usage is TRBV7-6 and J usage is TRBJ1-6, with 8 bases identical to TRBD1. Germline trimming cut 5 bases from V and 10 bases from J; bases unmatched to any gene: 10. Germline V gene data show CDR1 as SGHVS and CDR2 as FNYEAQ. The CDR3 sequence is 15 residues long. The CDR3 region is CASSQQGQGESPLHF. The CDR3 DNA reads as TGTGCCAGCAGCCAACAAGGACAGGGAGAATCACCCCTCCACTTT.

This clonotype was recorded at least ten times. The rearrangement links TRBV10-1 to TRBJ2-7, with D unclear. There are 12 residues in the CDR3. Germline-derived CDR1 and CDR2 are WNHNN and SYGVQD (reference sequence). V was pared by 8 bases and J by 1 base, with 9 bases between. The CDR3 protein is CASGTSSYEQYF. The CDR3 nucleotides are TGCGCCAGCGGCACGTCTTCCTACGAGCAGTACTTC.

At least ten counts were recorded for this clonotype. The chain employs TRBV5-1 and TRBJ2-2; no clear D. V dropped 4 bases and J dropped 4 bases, with 5 bases sitting between them. This CDR3 region has 12 residues. The germline V gene encodes CDR1 SGHRS and CDR2 YFSETQ. The CDR3 sequence is CASSTVTGELFF. DNA for the CDR3: TGCGCCAGCAGCACAGTCACCGGGGAGCTGTTTTTT. The full variable domain, with the rest looked up from reference TRBV5-1 and TRBJ2-2, is KAGVTQTPRYLIKTRGQQVTLSCSPISGHRSVSWYQQTPGQGLQFLFEYFSETQRNKGNFPGRFSGRQFSNSRSEMNVSTLELGDSALYLCASSTVTGELFFGEGSRLTVL.

This chain uses TRBV7-9 with TRBJ1-1; TRBD1 matches 10 bases. Germline CDR1 SEHNR, CDR2 FQNEAQ (reference sequence). The CDR3 consists of 15 residues. J was trimmed by 1 base and V by 3 bases; bases with no gene match: 2. The CDR3 sequence: CASSFRDRGNTEAFF. DNA of the CDR3: TGTGCCAGCAGCTTCCGGGACAGGGGGAACACTGAAGCTTTCTTT.